The 19 T cell receptor beta chains presented below share a single source sample, sequenced in a study of technical replicates of blood from several donors. The protocol was immunoSEQ multiplex PCR, while the TCRdb copy is restricted to in-frame clones and leaves out a portion. The sample yields fewer than 15,000 clones, approximately 94% seen once. Material: PBMCs. Receptors originate from a human donor in good health.

The chain uses TRBV5-4 and TRBJ2-7; D may be TRBD2 (6 bases). CDR3 length equals 15 residues. Per the germline V gene, CDR1 is SGHNT and CDR2 is YYREEE (reference sequence). With 4 bases removed from V and 5 bases from J, the gap between germline ends came to 19 bases. CDR3 DNA sequence: TGTGCCAGCAGCCCGGGCGGGGTAGGGCAGAACGAGCAGTACTTC. Translated, it gives CASSPGGVGQNEQYF. Together with reference TRBV5-4 and TRBJ2-7, the CDR3 gives the full variable domain: ETGVTQSPTHLIKTRGQQVTLRCSSQSGHNTVSWYQQALGQGPQFIFQYYREEENGRGNFPPRFSGLQFPNYSSELNVNALELDDSALYLCASSPGGVGQNEQYFGPGTRLTVT.

V usage is TRBV5-4 and J usage is TRBJ2-5; perhaps TRBD2 as D (7 bases). V lost 7 bases, J lost 2 bases, and 15 bases lay in between. Germline V gene lookup returns CDR1 SGHNT and CDR2 YYREEE (reference sequence). This CDR3 contains 14 residues. The DNA for the CDR3 is TGTGCCAGCGAGCTTAAGGGGGGGCAAGAGACCCAGTACTTC. This gives the protein CASELKGGQETQYF.

The genes are TRBV6-1 and TRBJ1-3; D is ambiguous. Between the trimmed V and J ends, which lost 7 bases and 0 bases, there was a span of 13 bases. The CDR3 is 15 amino acids. Germline V gene sequence: CDR1 MNHNS, CDR2 SASEGT. The CDR3, as DNA: TGTGCCAGCATTATGGACTCTGCCTCTGGAAACACCATATATTTT. Its translation: CASIMDSASGNTIYF.

The rearrangement joins TRBV27 to TRBJ2-3; D perhaps matches TRBD2 (6 bases). The germline V gene encodes CDR1 MNHEY and CDR2 SMNVEV (reference sequence). With 2 bases removed from V and 4 bases from J, the gap between germline ends came to 19 bases. CDR3 length: 17 residues. CDR3 DNA sequence: TGTGCCAGCAGTTTAAAACCGGACTACCCGAGGGCAGATACGCAGTATTTT. Encoded protein: CASSLKPDYPRADTQYF.

The chain recombines TRBV19 with TRBJ2-1, with 11 nucleotides matching TRBD2. The V gene's germline CDR1 is LNHDA and CDR2 SQIVND (reference sequence). Trimming removed 6 bases from V and 6 bases from J; junction bases left unmatched: 4. This CDR3 comprises 14 residues. The CDR3 DNA follows: TGTGCCAGTAGGAAGGGACTAGCGGTCAATGAGCAGTTCTTC. Amino acid sequence: CASRKGLAVNEQFF.

The chain joins TRBV7-9 to TRBJ2-1; weak D call: TRBD2 (5 bases). V gave up 7 bases and J gave up 3 bases, with 10 bases separating them. This CDR3 comprises 13 residues. Germline V lookup: CDR1 SEHNR, CDR2 FQNEAQ (reference sequence). CDR3 residues: CASTKDYYNEQFF. The CDR3 DNA follows: TGTGCCAGCACCAAAGACTACTACAATGAGCAGTTCTTC.

The V call is TRBV7-8, the J call TRBJ2-1; 10 bases match TRBD2. CDR1 is SGHVS, CDR2 FQNEAQ, per germline. This CDR3 is built from 16 residues. V lost 4 bases, J lost 3 bases, and 6 bases stayed unmatched. The CDR3 DNA reads TGTGCCAGCAGCTACCTAGCGGGAGTCATCTACAATGAGCAGTTCTTC. Translated, it gives CASSYLAGVIYNEQFF.

V usage is TRBV7-9 and J usage is TRBJ2-1, with 7 bases matching TRBD2. Germline values: CDR1 SEHNR, CDR2 FQNEAQ (reference sequence). With 3 bases clipped from V and 0 bases from J, the junction kept 5 bases outside the gene matches. This CDR3 region has 16 residues. CDR3 coding DNA: TGTGCCAGCAGCTTCTCCTCGGGGGGCTCCTACAATGAGCAGTTCTTC. The encoded protein is CASSFSSGGSYNEQFF.

This clone was observed a single time. The chain joins TRBV25-1 to TRBJ2-3; no firm D call. The CDR3 is 17 residues long. From germline, CDR1 is MGHDK and CDR2 SYGVNS. The V end lost 2 bases, the J end lost 6 bases, and 21 bases lay between the germline ends. The chain's CDR3 is CASSEKTPTGVPDTQYF. In nucleotides, the CDR3 is TGTGCCAGCAGTGAAAAAACCCCCACCGGAGTACCGGATACGCAGTATTTT.

The CDR3: CASRTEKSYEQYF. The DNA of the CDR3 is TGTGCCAGCAGGACAGAGAAATCCTACGAGCAGTACTTC. The rearrangement links TRBV6-6 to TRBJ2-7; D may be TRBD1 (5 bases). Germline-derived CDR1 and CDR2 are MNHNY and SVGAGI (reference sequence). V lost 6 bases and J 1 base, leaving 10 bases between the germline ends. This CDR3 is 13 amino acids long.

The gene calls are TRBV14 and TRBJ2-7; no clear D gene. The CDR3 is 14 residues long. Trimming left V 2 bases short and J 2 bases short, with 10 bases between. Germline assignment: CDR1 SGHDN and CDR2 FVKESK. The CDR3 DNA is TGTGCCAGCAGCCAAATTGACTGGCCCTACGAGCAGTACTTC. This gives the protein CASSQIDWPYEQYF.

This chain connects TRBV5-1 to TRBJ2-5; the D gene is possibly TRBD1 (7 bases). V was clipped by 2 bases and J by 5 bases, with 22 bases between them. CDR1 and CDR2 (germline): SGHRS, YFSETQ. CDR3 length equals 17 residues. The CDR3 bases are TGCGCCAGCAGCTTCCCCCCGGGGGTAGGGGGCAGGGAGACCCAGTACTTC. Residues: CASSFPPGVGGRETQYF.

This chain links TRBV6-1 with TRBJ2-5; D is unresolved. Germline V gene lookup returns CDR1 MNHNS and CDR2 SASEGT. This CDR3 is 11 amino acids long. The V gene lost 3 bases and the J gene lost 5 bases, with 4 bases spanning the gap. The CDR3 nucleotides are TGTGCCAGCAGTGAGAGGGAGACCCAGTACTTC. This codes for CASSERETQYF.

This clone was counted a single time. CDR3 sequence (DNA): TGTGCCAGCACCAGACGACAGGGGTCAGGGAATGAGCAGTTCTTC. It specifies CASTRRQGSGNEQFF. This chain links TRBV6-5 with TRBJ2-1; 8 bases fit TRBD1. V lost 7 bases to trimming and J lost 7 bases; unmatched junction nucleotides: 12. The CDR3 sequence is 15 residues long. Per germline, CDR1 MNHEY and CDR2 SVGAGI.

The chain uses TRBV4-1 and TRBJ2-3; 8 bases are a match to TRBD2. This CDR3 is 16 amino acids long. J gave up 2 bases and V 1 base, and 5 bases lay outside the gene matches. CDR1 MGHRA and CDR2 YSYEKL come from the germline V gene. The CDR3 DNA reads as TGCGCCAGCAGCCAAGCAACTAGCGGTTACACAGATACGCAGTATTTT. It translates to CASSQATSGYTDTQYF.

The CDR3: CASSFDTRYEQFF. In nucleotides, the CDR3 is TGTGCCAGCAGTTTCGACACTAGGTATGAGCAGTTCTTC. The chain is built from TRBV27 and TRBJ2-1, with a weak D call TRBD2 (5 bases). V lost 3 bases and J lost 8, with 11 bases in between. The CDR3 loop spans 13 amino acids. CDR1 and CDR2 from the germline V gene are MNHEY and SMNVEV (reference sequence).

The gene calls are TRBV7-9 and TRBJ2-5; 10 bases agree with TRBD2. The CDR3 loop spans 18 amino acids. J gave up 5 bases and V 5 bases, and 17 bases lay outside the gene matches. In germline, CDR1 is SEHNR, CDR2 FQNEAQ (reference sequence). This CDR3 reads CASSGGLAGAGRRETQYF. Written as DNA, the CDR3 is TGTGCCAGCAGCGGGGGCCTAGCGGGAGCAGGGAGAAGGGAGACCCAGTACTTC. Based on the CDR3 plus reference TRBV7-9 and TRBJ2-5, the full variable domain is DTGVSQNPRHKITKRGQNVTFRCDPISEHNRLYWYRQTLGQGPEFLTYFQNEAQLEKSRLLSDRFSAERPKGSFSTLEIQRTEQGDSAMYLCASSGGLAGAGRRETQYFGPGTRLLVL.

The chain combines TRBV2 with TRBJ2-2, with 13 bases that match TRBD2. CDR3 size: 15 residues. J gave up 7 bases and V 4 bases, and 3 bases lay outside the gene matches. Germline lookup yields CDR1 SNHLY and CDR2 FYNNEI. The CDR3, as DNA: TGTGCCAGCAGTGGGACTAGCGGGAGCTTCGGGGAGCTGTTTTTT. Translating it yields CASSGTSGSFGELFF.

V and J are TRBV7-6 and TRBJ2-3; D gene unclear. Germline CDR1 is SGHVS and CDR2 is FNYEAQ. The ends were cut back, 10 bases at V and 0 bases at J, with 11 bases in the middle. The CDR3 spans 13 residues. The DNA of the CDR3 is TGTGCCACCCGACACTCTAGCACAGATACGCAGTATTTT. As protein: CATRHSSTDTQYF.